This entry concerns a single T cell receptor beta chain. Between the trimmed V and J ends, which lost 3 bases and 6 bases, there was a span of 8 bases. The CDR3 extends over 13 amino acids. Germline loops: CDR1 MNHEY, CDR2 SMNVEV (reference sequence). These data belong to a study of cytomegalovirus exposure and HLA in healthy donors. The table came from immunoSEQ multiplex PCR; TCRdb's copy has only in-frame clones and leaves some out. This sample has fewer than 130,000 clones, with roughly 87% found just once. The genes are TRBV27 and TRBJ2-2; D is possibly TRBD2 (6 bases). Sequenced material: PBMCs. The sequence came from a woman younger than 30 in good health and CMV-seronegative. The CDR3 coding sequence is TGTGCCAGCAGTTTTGGGGGGTCCGGGGAGCTGTTTTTT. Translating it yields CASSFGGSGELFF.